This T cell receptor beta chain was recovered during a study of glioma-infiltrating T cells. Across the whole study: Before surgery, glioma patients received dexamethasone for at most six days.

A note on this clonotype: Its antigen is currently unknown.

Using RNA template, CDR3s of TCR alpha and beta were amplified with iRepertoire arm-PCR. TCRdb independently ran MiXCR on the multiplex PCR reads; one entry per CDR3 protein. The sample has around 390,000 distinct CDR3 sequences, about 40% seen once. The study, taken as a whole, reports: Very few CDR3 sequences were shared between tissue and blood.

The sequence came from a human donor with low-grade glioma or glioblastoma, undergoing nonglioma brain surgery, or in good health (not recorded which). Material: glioma tissue, nonneoplastic brain tissue, or PBMCs (not recorded which).

The CDR3 DNA reads as TGTGCCAGCAGCGAATTGACTAGCGGGAGGGTCACCTACGAGCAGTACTTC. It yields the protein CASSELTSGRVTYEQYF. The chain uses TRBV6-1 and TRBJ2-7, with TRBD2 matching over 14 bases. The J segment lost 2 bases and the V segment lost 6 bases, leaving 9 bases of the junction unmatched. CDR3 length: 17 amino acids. In germline, CDR1 is MNHNS, CDR2 SASEGT.